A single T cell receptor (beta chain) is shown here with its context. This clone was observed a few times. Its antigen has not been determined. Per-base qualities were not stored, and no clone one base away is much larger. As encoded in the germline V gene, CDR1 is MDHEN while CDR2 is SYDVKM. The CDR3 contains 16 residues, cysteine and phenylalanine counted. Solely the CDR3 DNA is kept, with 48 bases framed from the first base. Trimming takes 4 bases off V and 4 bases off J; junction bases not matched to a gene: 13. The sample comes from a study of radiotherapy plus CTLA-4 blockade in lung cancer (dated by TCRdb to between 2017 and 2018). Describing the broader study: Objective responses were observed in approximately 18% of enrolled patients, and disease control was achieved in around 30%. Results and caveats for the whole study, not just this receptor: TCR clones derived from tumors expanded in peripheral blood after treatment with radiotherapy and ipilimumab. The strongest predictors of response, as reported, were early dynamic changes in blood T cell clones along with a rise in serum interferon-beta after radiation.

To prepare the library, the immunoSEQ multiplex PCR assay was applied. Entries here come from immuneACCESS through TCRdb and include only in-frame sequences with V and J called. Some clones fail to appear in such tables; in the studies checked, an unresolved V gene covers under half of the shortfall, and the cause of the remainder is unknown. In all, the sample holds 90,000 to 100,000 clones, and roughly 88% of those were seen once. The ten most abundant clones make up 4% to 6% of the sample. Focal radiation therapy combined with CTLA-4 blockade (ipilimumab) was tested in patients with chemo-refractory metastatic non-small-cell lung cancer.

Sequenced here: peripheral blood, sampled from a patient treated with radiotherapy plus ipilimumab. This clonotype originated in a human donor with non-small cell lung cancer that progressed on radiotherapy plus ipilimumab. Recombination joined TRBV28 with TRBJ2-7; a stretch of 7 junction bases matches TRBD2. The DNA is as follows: TGTGCCAGCAGTTCGAGCCAAGCGGGAACTAGGTACGAGCAGTACTTC. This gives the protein CASSSSQAGTRYEQYF.